One sample yielded the 18 T cell receptor beta chains listed below, sequenced in a study of blood T cell repertoires in COVID-19 (TCRdb year 2020). The protocol used for the library was the immunoSEQ multiplex PCR assay. What TCRdb holds here is the immuneACCESS table cut down to in-frame rearrangements. Part of the clones is not present; checked against another copy, under half of the missing clones reflect an unresolved V gene, and the others are unexplained. Counted in this sample were 60,000 to 70,000 clones; about 91% of them appeared once. The ten largest make up roughly 18% of the sample. The sequenced sample was peripheral blood. These receptors were taken from a woman at least 80 years old with active COVID-19.

J is TRBJ2-2 and V is TRBV3-1 (or the pseudogene TRBV3-2), with TRBD1 matching 9 bases. The CDR3 has 19 amino acids. The junction had 12 bases not matched to a gene; V was cut back by 1 base and J by 3 bases. Germline loops: CDR1 LGHDT, CDR2 YNNKEL (reference sequence). CDR3 region: CASSQVGQGQRPYTGELFF. The DNA for the CDR3 is TGTGCCAGCAGCCAAGTGGGACAGGGACAGAGGCCGTACACCGGGGAGCTGTTTTTT.

This rearrangement joins TRBV29-1 to TRBJ2-1; 14 positions match TRBD2. CDR1 and CDR2 (germline): SQVTM, ANQGSEA. The V segment lost 3 bases and the J segment 5 bases; nucleotides outside the gene matches: 12. There are 18 residues in the CDR3. The CDR3 here is CSVDLGLAGEGRHNEQFF. As DNA, the CDR3 is TGCAGCGTTGACCTGGGACTAGCGGGGGAGGGCAGGCACAATGAGCAGTTCTTC.

V is TRBV4-1 and J is TRBJ2-2, with no clear D. The CDR3 is 13 residues long. Germline loops: CDR1 MGHRA, CDR2 YSYEKL. Trimming stripped 0 bases from V and 7 bases from J, with 6 bases between. The CDR3 bases are TGCGCCAGCAGCCAAGATAGAGTCGGGGAGCTGTTTTTT. Translated, it gives CASSQDRVGELFF.

V gene TRBV5-4 combines with J gene TRBJ2-2, with 9 positions matching TRBD2. The trim removed 0 bases at V and 3 bases at J, leaving 3 bases unmatched. This CDR3 has 16 residues. Germline assignment: CDR1 SGHNT and CDR2 YYREEE (reference sequence). The CDR3 nucleotides read TGTGCCAGCAGCTTGGCGGTAGCGGGGGACACCGGGGAGCTGTTTTTT. Amino acids: CASSLAVAGDTGELFF.

The J gene is TRBJ2-3, the V gene TRBV29-1, with D perhaps matching TRBD1 (5 bases). Deletions cut 6 bases from V and 5 bases from J, with 18 bases between. The CDR3 loop spans 14 amino acids. Germline V gives CDR1 SQVTM, CDR2 ANQGSEA. Written as DNA, the CDR3 is TGCAGCGTCTGGCAGGGCCCTCCGCGAGATACGCAGTATTTT. As protein: CSVWQGPPRDTQYF.

CDR3 residues: CASSIEQGHYEQYF. The CDR3 DNA follows: TGTGCCAGTAGTATTGAGCAGGGTCACTACGAGCAGTACTTC. This chain joins TRBV19 and TRBJ2-7, with D maybe TRBD1 (5 bases). Germline-derived CDR1 and CDR2 are LNHDA and SQIVND (reference sequence). V dropped 3 bases and J dropped 3 bases, with 12 bases sitting between them. The CDR3 totals 14 residues.

The V call is TRBV5-1, the J call TRBJ2-3; TRBD2 agrees at 8 bases. There are 16 residues in the CDR3. J was trimmed by 10 bases and V by 0 bases; bases with no gene match: 13. Looked up from germline, CDR1 is SGHRS and CDR2 is YFSETQ. DNA of the CDR3: TGCGCCAGCAGCTTGGCGGGAACTAGCGGAACCCTGGCGCAGTATTTT. Amino acid sequence: CASSLAGTSGTLAQYF. Together with reference TRBV5-1 and TRBJ2-3, the CDR3 gives the full variable domain: KAGVTQTPRYLIKTRGQQVTLSCSPISGHRSVSWYQQTPGQGLQFLFEYFSETQRNKGNFPGRFSGRQFSNSRSEMNVSTLELGDSALYLCASSLAGTSGTLAQYFGPGTRLTVL.

This clone came up once. The chain is built from TRBV4-1 and TRBJ1-2; 7 nucleotides align to TRBD1. The ends lost 5 bases at V and 1 base at J; junction bases unmatched: 4. The germline CDR1 and CDR2 sequences are MGHRA and YSYEKL. The length of the CDR3 is 14 residues. In DNA form, the CDR3 reads TGCGCCAGCAGCATTGACAGGGATAACTATGGCTACACCTTC. It translates to CASSIDRDNYGYTF.

The rearrangement joins TRBV5-1 to TRBJ2-7; D possibly corresponds to TRBD1 (6 bases). V lost 0 bases and J lost 6, with 13 bases in between. Looked up from germline, CDR1 is SGHRS and CDR2 is YFSETQ. The CDR3 has 14 amino acids. CDR3 sequence (DNA): TGCGCCAGCAGCTTGGGGACAGAGGTAACCGAGCAGTACTTC. Its translation: CASSLGTEVTEQYF.

The table lists this clone with a few counts. This chain connects TRBV18 to TRBJ2-1, with TRBD2 matching 11 bases. The V gene end was trimmed by 2 bases and the J gene end by 9 bases; junction bases not matched to a gene: 18. The CDR3 totals 19 residues. Per the germline V gene, CDR1 is KGHSH and CDR2 is LQKENI. CDR3 sequence: CASSPALTTGLAGGSEQFF. DNA of the CDR3: TGTGCCAGCTCACCAGCGCTCACGACGGGCCTAGCGGGGGGTTCTGAGCAGTTCTTC.

The gene calls are TRBV7-9 and TRBJ2-7, with D possibly being TRBD2 (5 bases). This CDR3 spans 12 amino acids. Germline assignment: CDR1 SEHNR and CDR2 FQNEAQ (reference sequence). Trimming pared 8 bases from V and 2 bases from J, leaving 10 bases between. The CDR3 sequence: CASRGPTYEQYF. The CDR3 coding sequence is TGTGCCAGCCGCGGGCCGACCTACGAGCAGTACTTC.

The rearrangement links TRBV4-3 to TRBJ2-7; D is uncertain. The CDR3 loop spans 14 amino acids. Trimming removed 0 bases from V and 0 bases from J, with 6 bases in between. CDR1 LGHNA and CDR2 YSLEER come from the germline V gene. As DNA, the CDR3 is TGCGCCAGCAGCCAAGATTACAACTCCTACGAGCAGTACTTC. This translates into CASSQDYNSYEQYF.

The chain links TRBV27 to TRBJ2-2, with 7 bases lining up with TRBD1. This CDR3 has 18 residues. Germline V CDR1 and CDR2: MNHEY, SMNVEV (reference sequence). Losses at the gene ends were 6 bases for V and 4 bases for J; bases not matched to a gene: 17. The CDR3 region is CASSLRVRQGLSTGELFF. CDR3 DNA: TGTGCCAGCAGCCTAAGGGTTAGACAGGGCCTTTCCACCGGGGAGCTGTTTTTT.

This chain joins TRBV6-6 and TRBJ1-2, with 7 bases matching TRBD1. The CDR3 contains 13 residues. The junction had 6 bases not matched to a gene; V was cut back by 7 bases and J by 4 bases. Looked up from germline, CDR1 is MNHNY and CDR2 is SVGAGI (reference sequence). The CDR3 spells CASNLGQTYGYTF. In nucleotides, the CDR3 is TGTGCCAGCAATTTGGGACAGACCTATGGCTACACCTTC.

The rearrangement uses TRBV12-3 or TRBV12-4 and TRBJ1-1; 10 bases match TRBD1. This CDR3 is 13 amino acids long. Unmatched junction bases numbered 2, after V lost 6 bases and J lost 4 bases. In DNA, the CDR3 is TGTGCCAGCAGAAGGACAGGGGGCACTGAAGCTTTCTTT. This translates into CASRRTGGTEAFF.

This chain links TRBV7-3 with TRBJ1-1; the D gene is possibly TRBD1 (5 bases). Germline values: CDR1 SGHTA, CDR2 FQGTGA. This CDR3 is built from 13 residues. V dropped 4 bases and J dropped 1 base, with 7 bases sitting between them. The CDR3: CASSSDRNTEAFF. CDR3 in DNA: TGTGCCAGCAGCTCCGACAGGAACACTGAAGCTTTCTTT.

The V gene is TRBV5-1, the J gene TRBJ2-1; possibly TRBD2 for D (5 bases). V lost 5 bases to trimming and J lost 7 bases, with 19 bases between them. CDR1 is SGHRS and CDR2 is YFSETQ in the germline V gene. The CDR3 loop spans 15 amino acids. The CDR3 spells CASRSGSSGWNEQFF. The CDR3 coding sequence is TGCGCCAGCAGATCCGGCTCGTCGGGGTGGAATGAGCAGTTCTTC.

The rearrangement joins TRBV6-6 to TRBJ1-3, with 9 bases identical to TRBD1. The germline V gene encodes CDR1 MNHNY and CDR2 SVGAGI (reference sequence). J lost 8 bases, V lost 4 bases, and 3 bases had no gene match. This CDR3 comprises 13 residues. Here the CDR3 DNA reads TGTGCCAGCAGTTTCCGACAGGGGGACACCATATATTTT. Translation gives CASSFRQGDTIYF.